The 24 T cell receptor beta chains below were found in one sample sequenced in a study. Each CDR3 protein is one row after TCRdb ran MiXCR on the 5' RACE reads. The table records 20,000 to 25,000 distinct CDR3 sequences, more than 30% of them present only once. The sequenced material came from tumor-infiltrating naive CD4+ T cells sorted from the breast tumor. Regarding subset: naive CD4+ T cells, CD4+CD45RA+CD25-. The receptors shown here come from a female donor with breast cancer.

Judged by abundance, this clonotype is medium-sized. This rearrangement joins TRBV10-3 to TRBJ2-1; D uncertain. Germline V gives CDR1 ENHRY, CDR2 SYGVKD. This CDR3 spans 14 amino acids. V was trimmed by 4 bases and J by 0 bases, leaving 7 bases between them. In DNA form, the CDR3 reads TGTGCCATCAGTGGGCAAAGCTCCTACAATGAGCAGTTCTTC. Its translation is CAISGQSSYNEQFF.

The CDR3 coding sequence is TGTGCCAGCAGCCTCCCACCGGGACGCTTTAACAATGAGCAGTTCTTC. Protein product: CASSLPPGRFNNEQFF. The chain carries TRBV7-8 and TRBJ2-1; the D call may be TRBD1 or TRBD2 (5 bases each). The V and J ends lost 5 bases and 5 bases respectively, with 19 bases between them. The germline gives CDR1 SGHVS, CDR2 FQNEAQ. The CDR3 is 16 amino acids.

The genes are TRBV15 and TRBJ2-7, with 10 positions matching TRBD2. This CDR3 is 15 amino acids long. Trimming removed 6 bases from V and 5 bases from J; junction bases left unmatched: 10. Germline loops: CDR1 LNHNV, CDR2 YYDKDF (reference sequence). The CDR3 spells CATSSTSGILDEQYF. As DNA, the CDR3 is TGTGCCACCAGTTCCACTAGCGGGATTCTCGACGAGCAGTACTTC.

The genes are TRBV12-3 or TRBV12-4 and TRBJ1-5; 10 nucleotides align to TRBD1. Unmatched junction bases numbered 4, after V lost 7 bases and J lost 1 base. This CDR3 contains 15 residues. The CDR3 reads CASTDRGLSNQPQHF. The CDR3 nucleotides read TGTGCCAGCACCGACAGGGGGCTGAGCAATCAGCCCCAGCATTTT.

By proportion, this clonotype is medium-sized (0.01 to 0.1%). The chain combines TRBV20-1 with TRBJ2-3; 7 bases are shared with TRBD2. This CDR3 spans 16 amino acids. V dropped 3 bases and J dropped 2; count of bases not matched to a gene: 11. The germline V gene has CDR1 DFQATT and CDR2 SNEGSKA (reference sequence). The CDR3 loop is CSARLAVHPLTDTQYF. DNA of the CDR3: TGCAGTGCTAGGCTAGCGGTCCATCCCCTCACAGATACGCAGTATTTT.

The chain is built from TRBV6-5 and TRBJ1-1; TRBD1 agrees at 8 bases. V trimming: 5 bases; J trimming: 0 bases; junction bases outside the gene matches: 8. The CDR3 contains 16 residues. Germline CDR1 MNHEY, CDR2 SVGAGI. DNA for the CDR3: TGTGCCAGCAGTCCAGGGGGCGCAGGCCTGAACACTGAAGCTTTCTTT. Its protein product is CASSPGGAGLNTEAFF.

The V and J genes are TRBV3-1 and TRBJ1-1; TRBD1 matches 8 bases. Germline lookup yields CDR1 LGHDT and CDR2 YNNKEL (reference sequence). The CDR3 is 17 amino acids. V lost 2 bases to trimming and J lost 6 bases; unmatched junction nucleotides: 14. The CDR3 spells CASSQKLVSQGAAEAFF. The CDR3 nucleotides read TGTGCCAGCAGCCAAAAGCTTGTAAGTCAGGGGGCGGCTGAAGCTTTCTTT.

This clonotype has ten or more counts. V is TRBV29-1 and J is TRBJ1-2; D may be TRBD1 (5 bases). V was pared by 6 bases and J by 0 bases, with 14 bases between. Germline lookup yields CDR1 SQVTM and CDR2 ANQGSEA. The CDR3 consists of 14 residues. In DNA form, the CDR3 reads TGCAGCGTCGGGGCCGGGAAAGCTAACTATGGCTACACCTTC. This codes for CSVGAGKANYGYTF.

This clonotype was seen repeatedly, ten times or more. The chain links TRBV2 to TRBJ2-3, with 10 bases fitting TRBD2. There are 15 residues in the CDR3. The V gene end was trimmed by 6 bases and the J gene end by 5 bases; junction bases not matched to a gene: 8. The germline V gene encodes CDR1 SNHLY and CDR2 FYNNEI. The DNA of the CDR3 is TGTGCCAGCAGGGTACTAGCGGGGCGGGGAGATACGCAGTATTTT. It encodes CASRVLAGRGDTQYF.

The rearrangement joins TRBV5-1 to TRBJ2-1; 7 nucleotides agree with TRBD1. Trimming at V came to 4 bases and at J to 10 bases, leaving 14 bases not matched to a gene. Germline CDR1 SGHRS, CDR2 YFSETQ. This CDR3 contains 15 residues. This CDR3 reads CASSIGQALSYEQFF. CDR3 DNA sequence: TGCGCCAGCAGCATCGGACAGGCGCTCTCCTACGAGCAGTTCTTC.

This clonotype was picked up many times. This chain joins TRBV12-3 or TRBV12-4 and TRBJ2-1; no reliable D call. The germline V and J ends were trimmed by 6 bases and 2 bases, with 14 bases remaining between them. This CDR3 is built from 15 residues. The CDR3 bases are TGTGCCAGCAGATCAGACACGGTTACCTACAATGAGCAGTTCTTC. This translates into CASRSDTVTYNEQFF.

The chain employs TRBV2 and TRBJ1-5, with D possibly TRBD1 on 5 matching bases. Between the trimmed V and J ends, which lost 5 bases and 6 bases, there was a span of 11 bases. Germline V gene lookup returns CDR1 SNHLY and CDR2 FYNNEI. This CDR3 contains 13 residues. The CDR3 here is CASSIRGTQPQHF. The DNA for the CDR3 is TGTGCCAGCAGTATACGGGGCACTCAGCCCCAGCATTTT.

The CDR3 protein is CASSLRTGGNEQYF. The CDR3 DNA reads TGTGCCAGCAGCTTAAGGACAGGGGGCAACGAGCAGTACTTC. The chain recombines TRBV11-2 with TRBJ2-7; 11 bases fit TRBD1. The CDR3 is made up of 14 amino acids. Germline CDR1 and CDR2: SGHAT and FQNNGV. After removal of 2 bases from V and 5 bases from J, the junction contained 2 bases not matched to a gene.

This clonotype has a handful of counts. The V and J genes are TRBV2 and TRBJ2-1, with 11 bases matching TRBD2. Per the germline V gene, CDR1 is SNHLY and CDR2 is FYNNEI. This CDR3 contains 15 residues. V was pared by 6 bases and J by 7 bases, with 8 bases of the junction left unmatched. CDR3 coding DNA: TGTGCCAGCAGGGAACTAGCGGGAGTGGGAAATGAGCAGTTCTTC. This gives the protein CASRELAGVGNEQFF. The full variable domain, with the rest looked up from reference TRBV2 and TRBJ2-1, is EPEVTQTPSHQVTQMGQEVILRCVPISNHLYFYWYRQILGQKVEFLVSFYNNEISEKSEIFDDQFSVERPDGSNFTLKIRSTKLEDSAMYFCASRELAGVGNEQFFGPGTRLTVL.

By proportion, this clonotype is medium-sized (0.01 to 0.1%). This chain links TRBV20-1 with TRBJ2-7; unclear D gene. The CDR3 has 15 amino acids. The V and J ends lost 0 bases and 0 bases respectively, with 12 bases between them. The germline gives CDR1 DFQATT, CDR2 SNEGSKA (reference sequence). Here the CDR3 reads CSARDPRRSSYEQYF. CDR3 nucleotides: TGCAGTGCTAGAGATCCCCGTAGGAGCTCCTACGAGCAGTACTTC.

In this sample, this clonotype turned up a few times. The V gene is TRBV7-8, the J gene TRBJ2-7; D is unresolved. The CDR3 contains 11 residues. Trimming took 7 bases from V and 4 from J, leaving 8 bases between them. Germline V gene data show CDR1 as SGHVS and CDR2 as FQNEAQ. The CDR3 loop reads CASTQAYEQYF. CDR3 DNA sequence: TGTGCCAGCACCCAAGCGTACGAGCAGTACTTC.

The chain joins TRBV5-1 to TRBJ2-7; D not certain. Germline V gene sequence: CDR1 SGHRS, CDR2 YFSETQ. The germline V and J ends were trimmed by 8 bases and 7 bases, with 16 bases remaining between them. This CDR3 contains 12 residues. DNA of the CDR3: TGCGCCAGTCGGGCACTGGGTGAGGAGCAGTACTTC. Its protein is CASRALGEEQYF.

This clonotype showed up just a few times. One end of the junction does not line up with germline, which may come from a read error. The V and J genes are TRBV20-1 and TRBJ2-1; 10 bases align to TRBD1. This CDR3 spans 15 amino acids. Germline lookup yields CDR1 DFQATT and CDR2 SNEGSKA (reference sequence). CDR3 bases: TGCAATGCTCGACAGGGGGCTTCGACCTACAATGAGCAGTTCTTC. Translating it yields CNARQGASTYNEQFF.

The rearrangement uses TRBV6-1 and TRBJ1-2; a possible D gene is TRBD1 (5 bases). This CDR3 contains 14 residues. Germline V gene lookup returns CDR1 MNHNS and CDR2 SASEGT. V lost 1 base and J 5 bases, leaving 11 bases between the germline ends. The CDR3 here is CASSEVYGTYGYTF. The CDR3 bases are TGTGCCAGCAGTGAAGTCTACGGGACTTATGGCTACACCTTC.

This clonotype has ten or more counts. The rearrangement uses TRBV7-3 and TRBJ2-1, with 8 bases identical to TRBD2. The CDR3 runs 15 residues. V dropped 3 bases and J dropped 5; count of bases not matched to a gene: 6. CDR1 is SGHTA, CDR2 FQGTGA, per germline. CDR3 residues: CASSFLAGTNNEQFF. The CDR3 nucleotides read TGTGCCAGCAGCTTTTTAGCGGGAACAAACAATGAGCAGTTCTTC.

In the case of this clonotype: A clone one base away is much larger, so this may be a read error. The chain combines TRBV7-3 with TRBJ2-3, with D uncertain. Germline assignment: CDR1 SGHTA and CDR2 FQGTGA. Trimming cost V 5 bases and J 0 bases, with 6 bases left between them. The CDR3 has 13 residues. The CDR3 DNA sequence: TGTGCCAGCAGCCCTGGGAGCACAGATACGCAGTATTTT. Its protein product is CASSPGSTDTQYF.

By sample share, this clonotype is medium-sized. This chain joins TRBV11-2 and TRBJ2-1; D is undetermined. Trimming stripped 0 bases from V and 5 bases from J, with 5 bases between. Looked up from germline, CDR1 is SGHAT and CDR2 is FQNNGV. This CDR3 contains 13 residues. The CDR3 DNA follows: TGTGCCAGCAGCTTAGACTGGAACAATGAGCAGTTCTTC. It is translated as CASSLDWNNEQFF.

This clonotype was observed at least ten times. V gene TRBV29-1 combines with J gene TRBJ1-1; the D is unclear. The length of the CDR3 is 10 residues. Germline CDR1 SQVTM, CDR2 ANQGSEA. The V and J ends lost 6 bases and 6 bases respectively, with 8 bases between them. The DNA of the CDR3 is TGCAGCGTGATGGAATCTGAAGCTTTCTTT. Protein product: CSVMESEAFF.

V usage is TRBV9 and J usage is TRBJ2-7; the D is unclear. V lost 0 bases, J lost 4 bases, and 14 bases lay in between. Germline V gene lookup returns CDR1 SGDLS and CDR2 YYNGEE. The CDR3 extends over 15 amino acids. The CDR3 nucleotides read TGTGCCAGCAGCGTAGAAGAGAGCGCCGGATACGAGCAGTACTTC. Protein product: CASSVEESAGYEQYF.